This T cell receptor beta chain was sequenced for a study of control samples from healthy donors and cancer patients. This clone came up once. Generated by immunoSEQ multiplex PCR, the TCRdb table keeps only in-frame clones and is missing some. The sample gives 150,000 or so clones, 90% to 95% of which show up once; around 14% is in the top ten. There are 16 residues in the CDR3. V was trimmed by 4 bases and J by 3 bases, leaving 17 bases between them. Germline CDR1 LGHDT, CDR2 YNNKEL (reference sequence). The chain couples TRBV3-1 (or the pseudogene TRBV3-2) to TRBJ2-3, with unresolved D. The source material was blood. The receptor was derived from a man aged 35 to 55 in good health. CDR3 loop: CASSRVDKLSTDTQYF. CDR3 coding DNA: TGTGCCAGCAGCCGGGTCGACAAACTTTCTACAGATACGCAGTATTTT.